The 10 T cell receptor beta chains given below trace back to one sample, sequenced in a study of T-cell reconstitution after alpha-beta-depleted transplantation in children. Preparing the TCRbeta library involved the use of unique molecular identifiers. A single record per CDR3 protein comes from TCRdb applying MiXCR to the PCR reads. The sample holds roughly 790,000 distinct CDR3 sequences, approximately 15% seen once. Sequences were derived from PBMCs, mostly from graft donor cells, sampled 360 days after TCRalphabeta/CD19-depleted stem cell transplant. All receptors derive from a male patient younger than 18 who had a stem cell transplant for acute lymphoblastic leukemia, so the T cells may come from the graft donor.

This clonotype was observed a few times. This sequence joins TRBV27 and TRBJ1-5; D might be TRBD1 (5 bases). The CDR3 is 16 amino acids. Looked up from germline, CDR1 is MNHEY and CDR2 is SMNVEV (reference sequence). Deletions cut 0 bases from V and 0 bases from J, with 9 bases between. The chain's CDR3 is CASSLSGAGSNQPQHF. The CDR3 DNA follows: TGTGCCAGCAGTTTATCAGGGGCCGGTAGCAATCAGCCCCAGCATTTT.

The genes are TRBV5-1 and TRBJ2-7, with D possibly matching TRBD1 (5 bases). This CDR3 is built from 15 residues. With 1 base removed from V and 2 bases from J, the gap between germline ends came to 13 bases. Germline V gene sequence: CDR1 SGHRS, CDR2 YFSETQ. The CDR3 nucleotides are TGCGCCAGCAGCTTGTGGGCCAGGGCCACCTACGAGCAGTACTTC. Its translation is CASSLWARATYEQYF.

The V gene is TRBV5-1, the J gene TRBJ2-7; 8 bases agree with TRBD1. This CDR3 is built from 14 residues. The V segment lost 6 bases and the J segment 1 base; nucleotides outside the gene matches: 6. Germline CDR1 and CDR2: SGHRS and YFSETQ. The CDR3 protein is CASIGTGGSYEQYF. CDR3 nucleotide sequence: TGCGCCAGCATAGGAACAGGGGGTTCCTACGAGCAGTACTTC.

The chain recombines TRBV15 with TRBJ2-7, with D possibly matching TRBD1 (6 bases). Germline CDR1 reads LNHNV; CDR2 reads YYDKDF (reference sequence). This CDR3 spans 13 amino acids. Trimming removed 1 base at V and 11 bases at J, with 15 bases between. CDR3 nucleotides: TGTGCCACCAGCAGAGTAGACAGGTGGTCGAAGTACTTC. This gives the protein CATSRVDRWSKYF.

The sample holds many counts of this clonotype. This chain uses TRBV29-1 with TRBJ2-5, with a possible D match to TRBD2 (5 bases). The germline V gene encodes CDR1 SQVTM and CDR2 ANQGSEA. This CDR3 has 14 residues. V shed 4 bases and J shed 6 bases, with 18 bases lying between them. CDR3 sequence reads: CSVGPGGGQKTQYF. The CDR3, as DNA: TGCAGCGTTGGGCCAGGAGGAGGTCAAAAGACCCAGTACTTC.

The rearrangement uses TRBV2 and TRBJ2-5; 7 positions match TRBD1. CDR1 is SNHLY and CDR2 is FYNNEI in the germline V gene. J gave up 5 bases and V 6 bases, and 9 bases lay outside the gene matches. CDR3 length: 14 residues. The CDR3 nucleotides read TGTGCCAGCAGGCCCCCGGGACAGCGGGAGACCCAGTACTTC. Protein sequence: CASRPPGQRETQYF.

This clonotype was detected a few times. V usage is TRBV5-1 and J usage is TRBJ1-4, with TRBD1 as a possible D gene (6 bases). CDR1 is SGHRS, CDR2 YFSETQ, per germline. V was shortened by 4 bases and J by 6 bases, with 19 bases between the two germline ends. The CDR3 extends over 16 amino acids. Here the CDR3 reads CASSRGRGRNDEKLFF. CDR3 coding DNA: TGCGCCAGCAGCCGGGGCAGGGGAAGGAATGATGAAAAACTGTTTTTT.

This clonotype has a count of ten or more. The chain recombines TRBV6-5 with TRBJ2-7; D not resolved. V was pared by 2 bases and J by 1 base, with 6 bases between. The CDR3 is 13 amino acids. Germline V gene lookup returns CDR1 MNHEY and CDR2 SVGAGI. CDR3 protein: CASSYVQSYEQYF. CDR3 in DNA: TGTGCCAGCAGTTACGTACAGTCCTACGAGCAGTACTTC.

DNA for the CDR3: TGCAGTGCTAAAAGACAGGGGGCAAACGAGCAGTACTTC. Protein product: CSAKRQGANEQYF. This chain joins TRBV20-1 and TRBJ2-7; 10 bases match TRBD1. The CDR3 covers 13 residues. Trimming at V came to 4 bases and at J to 5 bases, leaving 5 bases not matched to a gene. Germline CDR1 reads DFQATT; CDR2 reads SNEGSKA (reference sequence).

This clonotype was seen a handful of times. The rearrangement links TRBV24-1 to TRBJ2-7; tentatively, D is TRBD1 (6 bases). Germline values: CDR1 KGHDR, CDR2 SFDVKD. Trimming cost V 0 bases and J 5 bases, with 10 bases left between them. This CDR3 contains 14 residues. CDR3 region: CATSDLSTGNEQYF. In DNA form, the CDR3 reads TGTGCCACCAGTGATTTGTCTACAGGGAACGAGCAGTACTTC.